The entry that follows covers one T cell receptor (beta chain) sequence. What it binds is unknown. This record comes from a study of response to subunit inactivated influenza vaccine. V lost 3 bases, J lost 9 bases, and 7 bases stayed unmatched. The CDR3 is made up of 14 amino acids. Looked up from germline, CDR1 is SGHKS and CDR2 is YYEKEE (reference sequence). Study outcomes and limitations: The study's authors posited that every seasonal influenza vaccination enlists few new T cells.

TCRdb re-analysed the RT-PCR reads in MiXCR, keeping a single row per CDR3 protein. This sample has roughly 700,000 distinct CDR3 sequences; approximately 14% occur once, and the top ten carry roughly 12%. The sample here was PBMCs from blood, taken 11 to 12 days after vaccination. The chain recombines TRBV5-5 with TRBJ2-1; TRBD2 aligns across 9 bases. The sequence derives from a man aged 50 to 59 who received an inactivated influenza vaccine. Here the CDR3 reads CASSSGTSRGEQFF. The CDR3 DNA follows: TGTGCCAGCAGCTCCGGGACTAGCAGGGGTGAGCAGTTCTTC.